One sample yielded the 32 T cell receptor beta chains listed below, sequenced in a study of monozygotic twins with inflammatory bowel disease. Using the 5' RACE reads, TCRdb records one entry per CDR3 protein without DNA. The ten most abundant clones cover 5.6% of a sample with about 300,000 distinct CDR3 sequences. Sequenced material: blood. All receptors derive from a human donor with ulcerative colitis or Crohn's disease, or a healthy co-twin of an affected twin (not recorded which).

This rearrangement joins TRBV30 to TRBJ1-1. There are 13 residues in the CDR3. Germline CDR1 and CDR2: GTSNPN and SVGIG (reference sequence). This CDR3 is CAWRGGVHTEAFF. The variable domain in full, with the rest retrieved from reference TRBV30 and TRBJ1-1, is SQTIHQWPATLVQPVGSPLSLECTVEGTSNPNLYWYRQAAGRGLQLLFYSVGIGQISSEVPQNLSASRPQDRQFILSSKKLLLSDSGFYLCAWRGGVHTEAFFGQGTRLTVV.

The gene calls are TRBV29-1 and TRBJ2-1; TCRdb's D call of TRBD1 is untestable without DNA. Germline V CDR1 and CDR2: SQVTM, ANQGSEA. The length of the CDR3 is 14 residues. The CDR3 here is CSVERGASYNEQFF.

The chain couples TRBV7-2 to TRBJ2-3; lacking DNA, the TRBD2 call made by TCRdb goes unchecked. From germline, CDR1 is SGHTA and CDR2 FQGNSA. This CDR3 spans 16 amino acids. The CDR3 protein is CASSYGTRAGTDTQYF.

The chain's CDR3 is CASTRNFANTGELFF. The rearrangement uses TRBV12-3 or TRBV12-4 and TRBJ2-2. The CDR3 has 15 residues.

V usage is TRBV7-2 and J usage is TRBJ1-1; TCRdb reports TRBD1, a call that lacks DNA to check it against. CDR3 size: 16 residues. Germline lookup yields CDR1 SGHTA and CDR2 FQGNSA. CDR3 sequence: CASSGGTGGMNTEAFF.

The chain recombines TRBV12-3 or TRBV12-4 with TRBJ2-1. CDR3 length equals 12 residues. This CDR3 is CASSQTDNEQFF.

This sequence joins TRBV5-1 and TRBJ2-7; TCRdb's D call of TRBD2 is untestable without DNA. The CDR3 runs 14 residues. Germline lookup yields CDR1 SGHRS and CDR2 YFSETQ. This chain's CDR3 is CASSPSRGGYEQYF.

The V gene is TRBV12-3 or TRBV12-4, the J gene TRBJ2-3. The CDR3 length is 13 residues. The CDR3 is CASSFRTGDTQYF.

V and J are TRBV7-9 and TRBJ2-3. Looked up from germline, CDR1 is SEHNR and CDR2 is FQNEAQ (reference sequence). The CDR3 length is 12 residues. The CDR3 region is CASRGNTDTQYF.

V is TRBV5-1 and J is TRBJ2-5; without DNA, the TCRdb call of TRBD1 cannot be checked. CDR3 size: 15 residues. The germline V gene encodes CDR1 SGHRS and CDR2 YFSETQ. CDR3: CASSPEPGQQETQYF.

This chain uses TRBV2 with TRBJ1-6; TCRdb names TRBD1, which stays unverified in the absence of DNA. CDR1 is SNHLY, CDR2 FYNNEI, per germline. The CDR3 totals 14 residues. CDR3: CASSETGKNSPLHF.

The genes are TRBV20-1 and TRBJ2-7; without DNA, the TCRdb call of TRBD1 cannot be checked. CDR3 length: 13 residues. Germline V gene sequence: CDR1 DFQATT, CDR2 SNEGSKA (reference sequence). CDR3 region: CSARDPGKYEQYF.

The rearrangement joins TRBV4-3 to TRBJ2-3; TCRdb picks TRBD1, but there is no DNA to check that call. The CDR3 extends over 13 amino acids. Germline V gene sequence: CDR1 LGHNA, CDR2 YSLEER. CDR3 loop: CASSQRTGTAQYF.

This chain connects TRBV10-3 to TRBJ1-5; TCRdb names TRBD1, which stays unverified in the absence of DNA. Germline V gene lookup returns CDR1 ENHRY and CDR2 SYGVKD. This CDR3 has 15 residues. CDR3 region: CAISRDRGTEQPQHF.

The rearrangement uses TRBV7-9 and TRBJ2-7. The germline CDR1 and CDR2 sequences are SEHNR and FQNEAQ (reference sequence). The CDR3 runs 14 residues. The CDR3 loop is CASSLLGSAYEQYF.

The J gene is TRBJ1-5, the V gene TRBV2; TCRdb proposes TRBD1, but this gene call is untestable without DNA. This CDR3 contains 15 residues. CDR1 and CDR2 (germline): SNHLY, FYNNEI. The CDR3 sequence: CASSPWGRWGQPQHF.

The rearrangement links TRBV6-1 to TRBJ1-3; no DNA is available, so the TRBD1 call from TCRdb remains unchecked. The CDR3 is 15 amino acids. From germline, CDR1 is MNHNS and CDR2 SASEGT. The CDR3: CASTGQGISGNTIYF.

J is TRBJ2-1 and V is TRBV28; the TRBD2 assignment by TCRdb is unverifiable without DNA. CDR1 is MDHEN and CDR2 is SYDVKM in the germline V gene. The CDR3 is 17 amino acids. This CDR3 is CASSSDSLLDYSNEQFF.

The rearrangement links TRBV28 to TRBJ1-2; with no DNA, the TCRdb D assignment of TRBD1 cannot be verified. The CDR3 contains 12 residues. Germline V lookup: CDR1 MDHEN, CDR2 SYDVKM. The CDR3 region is CASSSRTDGYTF.

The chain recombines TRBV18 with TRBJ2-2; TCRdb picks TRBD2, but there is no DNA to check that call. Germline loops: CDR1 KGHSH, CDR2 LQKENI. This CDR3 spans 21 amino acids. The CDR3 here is CASSPTLGVARATRNTGELFF.

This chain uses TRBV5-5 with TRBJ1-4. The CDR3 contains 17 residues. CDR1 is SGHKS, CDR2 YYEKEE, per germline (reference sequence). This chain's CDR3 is CASSSRPDPIANEKLFF.

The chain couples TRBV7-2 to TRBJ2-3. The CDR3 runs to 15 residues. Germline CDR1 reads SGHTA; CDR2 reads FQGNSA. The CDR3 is CASSLNRGSTDTQYF. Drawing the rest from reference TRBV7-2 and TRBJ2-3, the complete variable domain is GAGVSQSPSNKVTEKGKDVELRCDPISGHTALYWYRQSLGQGLEFLIYFQGNSAPDKSGLPSDRFSAERTGGSVSTLTIQRTQQEDSAVYLCASSLNRGSTDTQYFGPGTRLTVL.

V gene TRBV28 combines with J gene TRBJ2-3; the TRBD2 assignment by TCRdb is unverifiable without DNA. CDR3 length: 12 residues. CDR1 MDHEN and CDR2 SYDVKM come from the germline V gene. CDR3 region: CASSAPRRGQYF. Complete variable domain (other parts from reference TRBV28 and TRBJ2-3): DVKVTQSSRYLVKRTGEKVFLECVQDMDHENMFWYRQDPGLGLRLIYFSYDVKMKEKGDIPEGYSVSREKKERFSLILESASTNQTSMYLCASSAPRRGQYFGPGTRLTVL.

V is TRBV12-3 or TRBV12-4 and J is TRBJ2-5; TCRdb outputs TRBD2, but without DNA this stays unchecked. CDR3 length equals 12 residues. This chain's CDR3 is CASNGWGETQYF.

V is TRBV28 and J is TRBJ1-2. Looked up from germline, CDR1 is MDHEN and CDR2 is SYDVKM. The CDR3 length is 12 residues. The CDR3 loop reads CASSLLNYGYTF.

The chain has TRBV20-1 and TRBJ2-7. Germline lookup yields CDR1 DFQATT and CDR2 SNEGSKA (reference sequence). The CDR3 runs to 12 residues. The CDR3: CSARDNTYEQYF.

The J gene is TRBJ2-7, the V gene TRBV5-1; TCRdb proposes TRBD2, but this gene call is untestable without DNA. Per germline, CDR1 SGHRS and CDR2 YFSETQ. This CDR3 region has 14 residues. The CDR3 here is CASSFTSGRVEQYF.

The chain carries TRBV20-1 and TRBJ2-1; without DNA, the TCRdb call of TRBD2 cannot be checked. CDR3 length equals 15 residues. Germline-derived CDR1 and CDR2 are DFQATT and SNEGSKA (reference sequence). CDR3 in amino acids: CSARSHGSITNEQFF.

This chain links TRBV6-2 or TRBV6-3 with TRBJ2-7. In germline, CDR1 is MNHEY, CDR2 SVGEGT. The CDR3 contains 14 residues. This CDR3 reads CASSYRPLVYEQYF.

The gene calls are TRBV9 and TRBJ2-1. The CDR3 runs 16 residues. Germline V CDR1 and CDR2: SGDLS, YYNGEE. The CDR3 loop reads CASSVASQNSYNEQFF.

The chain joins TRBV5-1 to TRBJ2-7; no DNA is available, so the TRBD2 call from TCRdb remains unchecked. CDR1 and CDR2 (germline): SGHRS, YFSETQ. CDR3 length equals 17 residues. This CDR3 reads CASSLGASGPQLWEQYF.

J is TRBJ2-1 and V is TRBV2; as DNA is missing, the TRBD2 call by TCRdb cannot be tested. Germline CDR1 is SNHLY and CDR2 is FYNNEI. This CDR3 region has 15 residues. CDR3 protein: CASSEGLAGVTEQFF. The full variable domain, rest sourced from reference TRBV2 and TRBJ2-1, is EPEVTQTPSHQVTQMGQEVILRCVPISNHLYFYWYRQILGQKVEFLVSFYNNEISEKSEIFDDQFSVERPDGSNFTLKIRSTKLEDSAMYFCASSEGLAGVTEQFFGPGTRLTVL.